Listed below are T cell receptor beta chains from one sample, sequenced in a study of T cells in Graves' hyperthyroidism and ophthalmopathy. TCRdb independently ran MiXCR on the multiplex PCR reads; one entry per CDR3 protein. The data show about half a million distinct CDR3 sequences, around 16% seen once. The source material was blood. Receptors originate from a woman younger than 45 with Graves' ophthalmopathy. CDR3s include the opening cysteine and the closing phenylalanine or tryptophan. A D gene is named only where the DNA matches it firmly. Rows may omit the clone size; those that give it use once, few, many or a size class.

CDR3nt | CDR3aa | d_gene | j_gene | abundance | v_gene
TGTGCCAGCTCATCTCTCGACAGGCTCAATGACGAGCAGTACTTC | CASSSLDRLNDEQYF | NA | TRBJ2-7 | many | TRBV18
TGTGCCAGCAGTGAAAGACCGGGAGCAACTAATGAAAAACTGTTTTTT | CASSERPGATNEKLFF | NA | TRBJ1-4 | many | TRBV6-1
TGTGCCAGCAGCGCAGGGAGGGAGCAGTACTTC | CASSAGREQYF | NA | TRBJ2-7 | NA | TRBV9
TGTGCCAGCAGCCCCGAACCGGGACAGGGGGTTCCTGGGTCCTACAATGAGCAGTTCTTC | CASSPEPGQGVPGSYNEQFF | TRBD1 | TRBJ2-1 | NA | TRBV5-6
TGCGCCAGCAGCCAAGATGCCGGGACTAGCGGGAATCGGCTTGGGACCCAGTACTTC | CASSQDAGTSGNRLGTQYF | TRBD2 | TRBJ2-5 | few | TRBV4-1
TGTGCCAGCAGCATACCGACAGGGGCCACCGGGGAGCTGTTTTTT | CASSIPTGATGELFF | TRBD1 | TRBJ2-2 | NA | TRBV5-4
TGTGCCAGCTCACCATTTATGACCGACATAGGGGCTTTCTTT | CASSPFMTDIGAFF | NA | TRBJ1-1 | many | TRBV18
TGTACCAGCAGTCGTGGGGGCGGCACTGGAAACACCATATATTTT | CTSSRGGGTGNTIYF | NA | TRBJ1-3 | NA | TRBV2
TGTGCCAGCAGCCCCCGGACAGGGGACTTTTCAGACGAGCAGTACTTC | CASSPRTGDFSDEQYF | TRBD1 | TRBJ2-7 | few | TRBV9
TGTGCCAGCAGTTTTAGACTAGCGGGAGTTGGTGAGCAGTTCTTC | CASSFRLAGVGEQFF | TRBD2 | TRBJ2-1 | many | TRBV12-3/TRBV12-4
TGTGCCAGCAGCCAAGGGCGGGAGGCCCGATTTAGTGAGCAGTTCTTC | CASSQGREARFSEQFF | TRBD2 | TRBJ2-1 | NA | TRBV4-2
TGTGCCAGCAGTCCCCCCCAGGGTAGCAATCAGCCCCAGCATTTT | CASSPPQGSNQPQHF | NA | TRBJ1-5 | many | TRBV28
TGCAGTGCTAGAGGAGGAGCGGGAAACTACGAGCAGTACTTC | CSARGGAGNYEQYF | TRBD2 | TRBJ2-7 | many | TRBV20-1
TGTGCCAGCACCTTTTCAGGGAACACTGAAGCTTTCTTT | CASTFSGNTEAFF | NA | TRBJ1-1 | many | TRBV12-3/TRBV12-4
TGCAGTGCTAGTGATGGGAGTTTCGCGGGCTACACCTTC | CSASDGSFAGYTF | NA | TRBJ1-2 | NA | TRBV20-1
TGCAGTGCTCCCAAAGCGGGAGATTGGGGTCTATGGGCCAAAAACATTCAGTACTTC | CSAPKAGDWGLWAKNIQYF | TRBD2 | TRBJ2-4 | NA | TRBV20-1
TGTGCCAGCAGCTTAAGGTTCAATGAGCAGTTCTTC | CASSLRFNEQFF | NA | TRBJ2-1 | many | TRBV7-2
TGTGCCTGGAGTGTTCAGGGGGATCAGCCCCAGCATTTT | CAWSVQGDQPQHF | TRBD1 | TRBJ1-5 | many | TRBV30